These T cell receptor beta chains were read from a single sample in a study of neoadjuvant nivolumab and ipilimumab in lung cancer. Assay used: immunoSEQ multiplex PCR; TCRdb lists only in-frame clones, some missing. Of 17,000 or so clones detected, less than 85% appear once; the ten largest clones hold about 7.8%. Sequenced here: tumor tissue, sampled after neoadjuvant nivolumab, alone or with ipilimumab, at or shortly before surgery. These receptors were obtained from an adult with non-small cell lung cancer. Both conserved end residues are part of each CDR3. The D gene is left open where the match is weak. The size of a clone is reported for some rows only, either as once, few or many, or as a class for expanded clones.

.	.	TRBV4-3	TRBJ1-2	TGCGCCAGCAGCCAAGAATACGGGGTAGATGGCTACACCTTC	CASSQEYGVDGYTF
.	.	TRBV30	TRBJ2-7	TGTGCCTGGAGTGTAAGAGTGTCCCGCGAGATCCAGCAGTACTTC	CAWSVRVSREIQQYF
.	.	TRBV2	TRBJ2-4	TGTGCCAGCAACGACGAGGGGGGAGCCAAAAACATTCAGTACTTC	CASNDEGGAKNIQYF
.	few	TRBV18	TRBJ1-2	TGTGCCAGCTCACCGACGGACGGGGGACTCTATGGCTACACCTTC	CASSPTDGGLYGYTF
.	.	TRBV6-6	TRBJ2-7	TGTGCCAGCAGTTACGCGAGCTCCTACGAGCAGTACTTC	CASSYASSYEQYF
.	.	TRBV2	TRBJ1-1	TGTGCCAGCAGCGAGGATCAGTCCATATTGAACACTGAAGCTTTCTTT	CASSEDQSILNTEAFF
.	few	TRBV27	TRBJ1-6	TGTGCCAGCAGTTTCTCCGAACAACAGGGATTTCCCCTCCACTTT	CASSFSEQQGFPLHF
.	.	TRBV6-1	TRBJ1-2	TGTGCCAGCAGTGACAGCCCCATTCTCTATGGCTACACCTTC	CASSDSPILYGYTF
TRBD1	.	TRBV6-6	TRBJ1-5	TGTGCCAGCAGCAATTGGGACAGAGGCAATCAGCCCCAGCATTTT	CASSNWDRGNQPQHF
.	.	TRBV5-5	TRBJ1-1	TGTGCCAGCAGCTGGGGGACGGGGAAGTGTCTCTTT	CASSWGTGKCLF
TRBD1	once	TRBV5-6	TRBJ2-2	TGTGCCAGCAGAAAGCAGGGGGCTCGGACCGGGGAGCTGTTTTTT	CASRKQGARTGELFF
.	.	TRBV4-3	TRBJ2-2	TGCGCCAGCAGCCAGGCCGTAGTGTCCGGGGAGCTGTTTTTT	CASSQAVVSGELFF
.	.	TRBV7-8	TRBJ1-1	TGTGCCAGCAGTTCCCGAGGACAGTTTGGCACTGAAGCTTTCTTT	CASSSRGQFGTEAFF
.	.	TRBV9	TRBJ1-4	TGTGCCAGCAGCCCTACTTCTCCGGGACTTGTGGATGAAAAACTGTTTTTT	CASSPTSPGLVDEKLFF
.	medium-sized	TRBV4-2	TRBJ2-7	TGTGCCAGCAGCCAAGGGCTGGGAGTCTACGAGCAGTACTTC	CASSQGLGVYEQYF
.	once	TRBV30	TRBJ1-1	TGTGCCTGGAGTGATCCTCCTCCAGGGAACACTGAAGCTTTCTTT	CAWSDPPPGNTEAFF
.	.	TRBV4-1	TRBJ1-5	TGCGCCAGCAGCCAAGAGAGGGCAGGGCCTAGCAATCAGCCCCAGCATTTT	CASSQERAGPSNQPQHF
TRBD2	.	TRBV6-5	TRBJ2-1	TGTGCCAGCACGGGGGGTAGCGGGGGAGTGAATGAGCAGTTCTTC	CASTGGSGGVNEQFF
.	.	TRBV7-9	TRBJ1-1	TGTGCCAGCAGCCCTGTAAGGGGGGCAGGTGAAGCTTTCTTT	CASSPVRGAGEAFF
TRBD2	.	TRBV7-2	TRBJ2-1	TGTGCCAGCAGCTTACAGCGGGGGATCTACAATGAGCAGTTCTTC	CASSLQRGIYNEQFF
TRBD1	few	TRBV18	TRBJ1-5	TGTGCCAGCTCACCGGATGGGTCGCCAGGGGGCCTTCAGCCCCAGCATTTT	CASSPDGSPGGLQPQHF
.	.	TRBV4-1	TRBJ1-5	TGCGCCAGCAGCGAGTGGGACACTGGAATTCAGCCCCAGCATTTT	CASSEWDTGIQPQHF